This T cell receptor (beta chain) was found in a study of patients and donors after allogeneic stem cell transplantation. This clonotype was seen more than once but under ten times. MiXCR was run by TCRdb on the RT-PCR reads, yielding one entry per CDR3 protein. The profile shows roughly 180,000 distinct CDR3 sequences, about 40% of them singletons. The origin of this receptor is a human donor who was either an allogeneic HSCT recipient or a stem cell or donor lymphocyte infusion donor (not recorded which). It is not recorded whose cells these are; they may come from a transplant donor. Sequencing input: blood, either unsorted or a sorted T cell fraction (not recorded which).

CDR3 region: CASSTIGTGATEAFF. The DNA for the CDR3 is TGTGCCAGCAGCACTATTGGGACAGGGGCCACTGAAGCTTTCTTT. The chain carries TRBV6-1 and TRBJ1-1, with 10 bases that match TRBD1. Trimming at V came to 6 bases and at J to 4 bases, leaving 8 bases not matched to a gene. Germline V gives CDR1 MNHNS, CDR2 SASEGT. CDR3 size: 15 residues.